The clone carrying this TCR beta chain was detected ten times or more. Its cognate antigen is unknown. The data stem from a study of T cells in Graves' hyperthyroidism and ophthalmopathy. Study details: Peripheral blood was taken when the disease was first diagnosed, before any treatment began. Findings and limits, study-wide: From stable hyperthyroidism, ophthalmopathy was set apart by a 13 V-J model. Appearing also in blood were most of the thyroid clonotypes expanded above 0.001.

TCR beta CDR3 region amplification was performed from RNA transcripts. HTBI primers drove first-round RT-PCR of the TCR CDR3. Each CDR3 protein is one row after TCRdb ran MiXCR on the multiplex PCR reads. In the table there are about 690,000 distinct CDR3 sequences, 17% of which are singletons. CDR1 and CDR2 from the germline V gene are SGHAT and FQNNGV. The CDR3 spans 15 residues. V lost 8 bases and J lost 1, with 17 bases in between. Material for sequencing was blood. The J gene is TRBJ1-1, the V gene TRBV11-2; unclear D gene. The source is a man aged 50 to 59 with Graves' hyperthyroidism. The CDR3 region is CASARPGEANTEAFF. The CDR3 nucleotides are TGTGCCAGCGCCAGACCCGGGGAGGCGAACACTGAAGCTTTCTTT. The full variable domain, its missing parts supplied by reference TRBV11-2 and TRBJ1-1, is EAGVAQSPRYKIIEKRQSVAFWCNPISGHATLYWYQQILGQGPKLLIQFQNNGVVDDSQLPKDRFSAERLKGVDSTLKIQPAKLEDSAVYLCASARPGEANTEAFFGQGTRLTVV.